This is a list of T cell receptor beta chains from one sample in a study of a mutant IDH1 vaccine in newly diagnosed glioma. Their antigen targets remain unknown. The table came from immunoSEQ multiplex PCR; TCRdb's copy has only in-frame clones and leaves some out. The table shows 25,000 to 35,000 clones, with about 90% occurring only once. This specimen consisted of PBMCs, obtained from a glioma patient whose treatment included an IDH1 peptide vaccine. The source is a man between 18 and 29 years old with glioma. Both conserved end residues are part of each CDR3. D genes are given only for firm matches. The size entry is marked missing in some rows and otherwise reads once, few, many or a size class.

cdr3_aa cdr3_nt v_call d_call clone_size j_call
CASSSGQGKVETQYF TGTGCCAGCAGCTCCGGACAGGGAAAAGTAGAGACCCAGTACTTC TRBV7-9 TRBD1 NA TRBJ2-5
CASSPVGTAGTGELFF TGTGCCAGCAGCCCGGTAGGGACAGCGGGCACCGGGGAGCTGTTTTTT TRBV5-4 NA NA TRBJ2-2
CASSSTYEQYF TGTGCCAGCAGCTCCACCTACGAGCAGTACTTC TRBV7-9 NA NA TRBJ2-7
CAWSGEGGWAGGNYGYTF TGTGCCTGGAGTGGGGAGGGGGGCTGGGCAGGGGGCAACTATGGCTACACCTTC TRBV30 TRBD1 NA TRBJ1-2
CASSQDQESHNEQFF TGTGCCAGCAGCCAAGATCAGGAGAGTCACAATGAGCAGTTCTTC TRBV4-2 NA NA TRBJ2-1
CASSPLGRAANEQFF TGCGCCAGCAGCCCCCTAGGGCGGGCGGCCAATGAGCAGTTCTTC TRBV4-1 NA NA TRBJ2-1
CASSQVSRGVRGQETQYF TGTGCCAGCAGCCAAGTTTCCAGGGGAGTAAGGGGCCAAGAGACCCAGTACTTC TRBV14 NA NA TRBJ2-5
CAWSVGTYNEQFF TGTGCCTGGAGTGTTGGCACGTACAATGAGCAGTTCTTC TRBV30 NA NA TRBJ2-1
CATSWGVGNTEAFF TGTGCCACCTCTTGGGGAGTGGGGAACACTGAAGCTTTCTTT TRBV19 NA once TRBJ1-1
CASSETGMNTEAFF TGTGCCAGCAGTGAAACAGGGATGAACACTGAAGCTTTCTTT TRBV25-1 NA few TRBJ1-1
CASSQVSGENTEAFF TGCGCCAGCAGCCAAGTATCTGGGGAAAACACTGAAGCTTTCTTT TRBV4-1 NA NA TRBJ1-1
CSALPSDGETQYF TGCAGCGCCCTTCCTAGCGATGGAGAGACCCAGTACTTC TRBV29-1 NA NA TRBJ2-5
CASSDLASSSYNEQFF TGTGCCAGCAGTGATCTCGCTAGTAGCTCCTACAATGAGCAGTTCTTC TRBV6-4 NA NA TRBJ2-1
CASSPGAGANVLTF TGTGCCAGCTCACCGGGGGCTGGGGCCAACGTCCTGACTTTC TRBV18 NA NA TRBJ2-6
CASSLAGVRLAENEQYF TGTGCCAGCAGCTTAGCAGGTGTGCGGCTAGCGGAGAACGAGCAGTACTTC TRBV7-9 TRBD2 NA TRBJ2-7
CASSQEPVPSYEQYF TGCGCCAGCAGCCAAGAGCCAGTTCCCTCCTACGAGCAGTACTTC TRBV4-1 NA NA TRBJ2-7
CASRGRGLNTGELFF TGTGCCAGCAGAGGTCGAGGCCTGAACACCGGGGAGCTGTTTTTT TRBV2 NA NA TRBJ2-2
CSTIMGGGEAFF TGCAGCACAATAATGGGGGGAGGGGAAGCTTTCTTT TRBV29-1 NA NA TRBJ1-1
CASSRDSHQPQHF TGTGCCAGCAGTCGTGACAGCCATCAGCCCCAGCATTTT TRBV7-9 NA NA TRBJ1-5
CASSPRVDQAFF TGCGCCAGCAGCCCAAGGGTAGATCAAGCTTTCTTT TRBV4-1 NA NA TRBJ1-1
CAIRGSIAAAYEQYF TGTGCCATCAGGGGATCCATAGCGGCCGCCTACGAGCAGTACTTC TRBV10-3 NA NA TRBJ2-7
CAWSVRRDYANTGELFF TGTGCCTGGAGTGTACGGAGGGACTACGCGAACACCGGGGAGCTGTTTTTT TRBV30 TRBD2 NA TRBJ2-2
CASSPRDRFGDEKLFF TGCGCCAGCAGCCCTCGTGACCGATTCGGGGATGAAAAACTGTTTTTT TRBV5-1 NA NA TRBJ1-4
CASSEAGANVLTF TGTGCCAGCTCCGAAGCGGGGGCCAACGTCCTGACTTTC TRBV6-5 NA NA TRBJ2-6
CASSLGVGLAGREQFF TGTGCCAGCAGCTTAGGGGTGGGACTAGCGGGCCGAGAGCAGTTCTTC TRBV7-9 TRBD2 NA TRBJ2-1
CASSGGSNQPQHF TGTGCCAGCAGCGGCGGGAGCAATCAGCCCCAGCATTTT TRBV25-1 NA NA TRBJ1-5
CASSGPGEAFF TGTGCCAGCAGCGGACCGGGGGAGGCTTTCTTT TRBV6-5 NA NA TRBJ1-1
CASSPRTGLDGYTF TGTGCCAGTAGTCCGCGGACAGGGCTGGATGGCTACACCTTC TRBV19 TRBD1 NA TRBJ1-2
CASSLGGEQYF TGTGCCAGCAGTTTAGGTGGGGAGCAGTACTTC TRBV27 NA NA TRBJ2-7
CASGTSGKGNEQFF TGTGCCAGCGGGACTAGCGGAAAGGGCAATGAGCAGTTCTTC TRBV6-1 TRBD2 NA TRBJ2-1
CASSSMGDTNTGELFF TGTGCCAGCAGCTCCATGGGGGACACTAACACCGGGGAGCTGTTTTTT TRBV5-6 NA NA TRBJ2-2
CASSSQGGPNYGYTF TGTGCCAGCAGTTCACAGGGGGGACCCAACTATGGCTACACCTTC TRBV2 TRBD1 NA TRBJ1-2